This record covers a single T cell receptor beta chain. The antigen it recognizes is unknown. Base qualities are not provided; no much larger clone lies one nucleotide away. TCRbeta CDR3 regions were amplified from genomic DNA using the immunoSEQ Assay, a bias-controlled multiplex PCR. As for how the authors treated the data: The number of nucleated cells in each sample was estimated from the amplification of reference gene primers within the assay. To quantify the absolute abundance of each unique TCRbeta CDR3 rearrangement, sequence reads were collapsed and filtered. For each sample, productive Simpson clonality was calculated as the square root of Simpson's diversity index over productive rearrangements. Imported from immuneACCESS, the table was reduced by TCRdb to in-frame sequences with V and J called. These copies leave out some clones; in studies compared against another copy, an unresolved V gene accounts for under half, and the cause of the remainder is not known. V, J and clone size were drawn from that table, and D and trimming were deduced from the DNA. This sample holds roughly 220,000 clones; around 82% were observed only once. Around 2.7% of the sample is taken by the ten largest.

A second Seattle source provided samples from volunteer blood donors who had recovered from COVID-19. Whole blood was collected in K2EDTA tubes by collaborating institutions according to the institutions' own protocols. For TCRbeta analysis, collaborators shipped samples as frozen whole blood, isolated PBMCs, or DNA extracted from either of those sample types. These data are taken from a study of blood T cell repertoires in COVID-19 (dated by TCRdb to about 2020). About the full investigation: Collaborator samples came from the United States, Italy and Spain and covered acute and convalescent phases of COVID-19. Subjects who had been exposed to COVID-19, were actively infected with it, or had recovered from it provided the deeply sampled blood TCRbeta repertoires that made up the dataset. The repertoires were made available in a free public database intended to serve as a resource for research on the immune response to SARS-CoV-2. Samples were obtained from the ongoing ImmuneRACE study (first 160 participants) and from approximately 1,200 subjects provided by 6 global collaborators. The material from the prospective study consisted of cDNA or gDNA derived from T cells, B-cell-depleted T cells, or PBMCs. The sample metadata nearly always contained a de-identified subject ID, COVID-19 status, age in years and sex. Where available, HLA class I and class II types were obtained from metadata supplied by the sample provider rather than from assay-based typing. Here is what the overall study found, with its caveats: The amount of clinical and demographic metadata varied by source and participant and was provided uncurated.

Here V drops 7 bases and J drops 2 bases, and the junction holds 4 bases not matched to any gene. According to the germline V gene, CDR1 reads MNHEY and CDR2 reads SVGAGI. Spanning cysteine to phenylalanine, the CDR3 consists of 14 amino acids. Kept here is only the CDR3 DNA, which spans 42 bases and is read in frame from base 1. Recombination linked TRBV6-5 to TRBJ2-5, and TRBD2 aligns with 10 junction nucleotides. The receptor was isolated from a woman aged 30 to 39 who had recovered from COVID-19. The sequenced sample was peripheral blood. The DNA sequence follows: TGTGCCAGCAAGAGAGCGGGAGGGCAAGAGACCCAGTACTTC. Its coded protein is CASKRAGGQETQYF.